This T cell receptor (beta chain) was sequenced in a study of blood T cells in healthy people across ages. Study-wide results and caveats: Diversity of TCR beta per million T cells declined in a roughly linear way with age. The percentage of naive T cells correlated strongly with TCR beta diversity.

The CDR3 has 14 amino acids. CDR1 is ENHRY and CDR2 is SYGVKD in the germline V gene. This clonotype was recorded once. Its antigen is not known. The use of a sample-barcoded 5' primer and a J-beta primer mix characterized a second PCR of roughly 7 to 11 cycles. A template-switch adaptor containing 12 random nucleotides labeled each cDNA molecule. One entry per CDR3 protein, called by TCRdb with MiXCR from the 5' RACE reads. The data contain hundreds of thousands of distinct CDR3 sequences, about 24% of them singletons. The same data also contributed to another study, on T cells of mothers and their children.

The TCR comes from a boy aged 10-17 years in good health. The material sequenced was blood. This chain joins TRBV10-3 and TRBJ2-5, with 8 bases aligning to TRBD2. The J call is in doubt because the DNA end fits TRBJ2-7 better. The CDR3 loop is CAIGGRSLGYEQYF. The CDR3 DNA follows: TGTGCCATCGGCGGGAGGTCTTTGGGCTACGAGCAGTACTTC.